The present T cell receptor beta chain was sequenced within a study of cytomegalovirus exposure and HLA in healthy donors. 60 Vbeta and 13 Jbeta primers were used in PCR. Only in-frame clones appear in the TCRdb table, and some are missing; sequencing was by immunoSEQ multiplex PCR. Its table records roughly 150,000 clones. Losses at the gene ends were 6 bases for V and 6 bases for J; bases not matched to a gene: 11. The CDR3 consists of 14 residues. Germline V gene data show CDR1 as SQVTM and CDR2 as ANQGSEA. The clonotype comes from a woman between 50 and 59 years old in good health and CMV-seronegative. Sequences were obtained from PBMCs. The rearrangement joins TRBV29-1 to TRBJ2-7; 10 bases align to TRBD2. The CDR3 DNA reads TGCAGCGTAGTTGGACAGCGACTAGCGGGCGAGCAGTACTTC. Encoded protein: CSVVGQRLAGEQYF.